One sample yielded the 9 T cell receptor beta chains listed below, sequenced in a study of T cells after posttransplantation cyclophosphamide. Cyclophosphamide on days +3 and +4 followed busulfan-fludarabine conditioning and a marrow graft. Data came from immunoSEQ multiplex PCR; TCRdb stores just in-frame clones and leaves some out. The sample has about 1,500 clones, 65% to 85% seen once. Sample: CD4+ T cells sorted from PBMCs, taken about 220 days after allogeneic stem cell transplant with posttransplant cyclophosphamide. The source is a female patient between 55 and 75 years old who received an allogeneic stem cell transplant from an unrelated donor, was CMV-positive, and had acute GVHD only. Some of these T cells may belong to the graft donor.

V gene TRBV11-1 combines with J gene TRBJ2-2, with 10 bases that match TRBD2. V shed 2 bases and J 2 bases; nucleotides not matched to a gene: 2. CDR3 size: 16 residues. Germline V gene sequence: CDR1 SGHAT, CDR2 FQDESV (reference sequence). The CDR3 is CASSLTSGANTGELFF. The CDR3 DNA is TGTGCCAGCAGCTTAACTAGCGGGGCAAACACCGGGGAGCTGTTTTTT. Full variable domain (missing parts from reference TRBV11-1 and TRBJ2-2): EAEVAQSPRYKITEKSQAVAFWCDPISGHATLYWYRQILGQGPELLVQFQDESVVDDSQLPKDRFSAERLKGVDSTLKIQPAELGDSAMYLCASSLTSGANTGELFFGEGSRLTVL.

J is TRBJ1-5 and V is TRBV6-1; unclear D gene. The V gene lost 9 bases and the J gene lost 6 bases, with 15 bases spanning the gap. CDR3 length equals 13 residues. CDR1 is MNHNS, CDR2 SASEGT, per germline. For the CDR3, the DNA is TGTGCCAGTCGAGGAAGCAGTGGTCAGCCCCAGCATTTT. It codes for CASRGSSGQPQHF.

V is TRBV5-1 and J is TRBJ2-5; 8 bases fit TRBD1. From germline, CDR1 is SGHRS and CDR2 YFSETQ. V lost 0 bases to trimming and J lost 9 bases; unmatched junction nucleotides: 10. The CDR3 consists of 15 residues. CDR3 loop: CASSLGTGTPSAQYF. CDR3 in DNA: TGCGCCAGCAGCTTGGGGACAGGGACCCCCTCGGCCCAGTACTTC. The full variable domain, rest sourced from reference TRBV5-1 and TRBJ2-5, is KAGVTQTPRYLIKTRGQQVTLSCSPISGHRSVSWYQQTPGQGLQFLFEYFSETQRNKGNFPGRFSGRQFSNSRSEMNVSTLELGDSALYLCASSLGTGTPSAQYFGPGTRLLVL.

The chain joins TRBV4-3 to TRBJ1-3; D is possibly TRBD1 (6 bases). The CDR3 contains 16 residues. V was trimmed by 0 bases and J by 2 bases, leaving 11 bases between them. CDR1 LGHNA and CDR2 YSLEER come from the germline V gene. As DNA, the CDR3 is TGCGCCAGCAGCCAAGATTGGGGGGGCACTGGAAACACCATATATTTT. Translating it yields CASSQDWGGTGNTIYF.

The chain employs TRBV30 and TRBJ1-5; TRBD1 aligns across 9 bases. The trim removed 2 bases at V and 7 bases at J, leaving 6 bases unmatched. The CDR3 runs to 14 residues. Germline CDR1 reads GTSNPN; CDR2 reads SVGIG (reference sequence). The CDR3 is CAWSPLTGGQPQHF. The CDR3 DNA sequence: TGTGCCTGGAGTCCATTGACAGGGGGACAGCCCCAGCATTTT.

This clone rates as hyperexpanded. This sequence joins TRBV28 and TRBJ1-5, with 8 bases lining up with TRBD1. After removal of 3 bases from V and 7 bases from J, the junction contained 8 bases not matched to a gene. The CDR3 runs 15 residues. CDR1 is MDHEN, CDR2 SYDVKM, per germline. CDR3 sequence: CASSLPRGLGQPQHF. In DNA, the CDR3 is TGTGCCAGCAGTTTGCCCAGGGGGCTGGGGCAGCCCCAGCATTTT. Looking up the rest from reference TRBV28 and TRBJ1-5 gives the full variable domain: DVKVTQSSRYLVKRTGEKVFLECVQDMDHENMFWYRQDPGLGLRLIYFSYDVKMKEKGDIPEGYSVSREKKERFSLILESASTNQTSMYLCASSLPRGLGQPQHFGDGTRLSIL.

This clone has just one count. This sequence joins TRBV5-8 and TRBJ2-5; 10 bases agree with TRBD1. The ends lost 2 bases at V and 3 bases at J; junction bases unmatched: 1. Germline V lookup: CDR1 SGHTS, CDR2 YDEGEE. CDR3 size: 14 residues. The CDR3 DNA is TGTGCCAGCAGCTTCGGGACAGGGGAAGAGACCCAGTACTTC. Translated: CASSFGTGEETQYF.

V is TRBV25-1 and J is TRBJ1-1, with D perhaps TRBD1 (6 bases). Trimming took off 1 base at V and 1 base at J, with 13 bases between the two ends. Germline loops: CDR1 MGHDK, CDR2 SYGVNS. The CDR3 runs to 16 residues. CDR3 loop: CASSESAGVGNTEAFF. Written as DNA, the CDR3 is TGTGCCAGCAGTGAATCGGCAGGGGTGGGGAACACTGAAGCTTTCTTT.

J is TRBJ1-6 and V is TRBV7-9; 9 bases are a match to TRBD1. This CDR3 has 15 amino acids. The V segment lost 1 base and the J segment 8 bases; nucleotides outside the gene matches: 3. In germline, CDR1 is SEHNR, CDR2 FQNEAQ (reference sequence). The chain's CDR3 is CASSLDRDRDSPLHF. For the CDR3, the DNA is TGTGCCAGCAGCTTAGACCGGGACAGGGATTCACCCCTCCACTTT.